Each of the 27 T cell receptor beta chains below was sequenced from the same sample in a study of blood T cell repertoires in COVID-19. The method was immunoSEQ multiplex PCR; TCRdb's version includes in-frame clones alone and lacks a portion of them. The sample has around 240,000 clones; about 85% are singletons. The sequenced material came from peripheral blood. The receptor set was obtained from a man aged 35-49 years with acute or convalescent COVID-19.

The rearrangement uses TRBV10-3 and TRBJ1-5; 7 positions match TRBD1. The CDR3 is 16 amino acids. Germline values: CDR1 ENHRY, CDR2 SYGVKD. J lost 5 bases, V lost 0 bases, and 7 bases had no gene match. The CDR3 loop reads CAISESGAGGDQPQHF. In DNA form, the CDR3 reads TGTGCCATCAGTGAGTCGGGGGCAGGGGGTGATCAGCCCCAGCATTTT.

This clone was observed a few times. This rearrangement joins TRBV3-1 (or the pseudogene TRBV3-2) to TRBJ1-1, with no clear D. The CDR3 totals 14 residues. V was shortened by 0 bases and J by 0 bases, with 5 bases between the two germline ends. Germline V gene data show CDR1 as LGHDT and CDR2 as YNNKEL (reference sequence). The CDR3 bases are TGTGCCAGCAGCCAAGAACTAATGAACACTGAAGCTTTCTTT. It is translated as CASSQELMNTEAFF.

In DNA form, the CDR3 reads TGTGCCGTCCCGCCAAGGCTCGGGGGTGAGCAGTTCTTC. Protein: CAVPPRLGGEQFF. The rearrangement joins TRBV6-5 to TRBJ2-1; a weak D match, TRBD2 (6 bases). The CDR3 totals 13 residues. Germline V lookup: CDR1 MNHEY, CDR2 SVGAGI. Between the trimmed V and J ends, which lost 11 bases and 9 bases, there was a span of 20 bases.

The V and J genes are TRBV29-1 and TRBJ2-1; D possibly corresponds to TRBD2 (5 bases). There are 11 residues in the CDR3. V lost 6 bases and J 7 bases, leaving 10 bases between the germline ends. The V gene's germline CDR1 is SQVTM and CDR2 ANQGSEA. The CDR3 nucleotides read TGCAGCGTCGGGGTAATGAATGAGCAGTTCTTC. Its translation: CSVGVMNEQFF.

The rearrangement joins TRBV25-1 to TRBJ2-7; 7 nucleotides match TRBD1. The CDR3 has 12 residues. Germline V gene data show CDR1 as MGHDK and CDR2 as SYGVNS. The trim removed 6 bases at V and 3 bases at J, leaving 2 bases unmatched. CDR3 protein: CASRQGFYEQYF. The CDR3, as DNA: TGTGCCAGCAGACAGGGGTTCTACGAGCAGTACTTC.

The CDR3: CASSPFRGANTEAFF. The CDR3 DNA reads as TGTGCCAGCAGCCCCTTTCGGGGGGCGAACACTGAAGCTTTCTTT. This chain joins TRBV7-7 and TRBJ1-1, with TRBD1 as a possible D gene (6 bases). CDR1 is SSHAT and CDR2 is FNYEAQ in the germline V gene (reference sequence). The CDR3 covers 15 residues. Trimming removed 5 bases from V and 1 base from J, with 14 bases in between.

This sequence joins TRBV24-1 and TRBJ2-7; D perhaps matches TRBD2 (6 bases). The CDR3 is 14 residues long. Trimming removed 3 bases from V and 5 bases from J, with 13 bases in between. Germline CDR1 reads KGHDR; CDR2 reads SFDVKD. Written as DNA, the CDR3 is TGTGCCACCAGTGATAGCGGGTACCCCAACGAGCAGTACTTC. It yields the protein CATSDSGYPNEQYF.

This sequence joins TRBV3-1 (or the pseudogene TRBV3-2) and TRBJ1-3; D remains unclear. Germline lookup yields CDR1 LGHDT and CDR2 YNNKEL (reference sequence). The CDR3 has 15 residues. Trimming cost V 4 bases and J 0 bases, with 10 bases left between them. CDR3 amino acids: CASSPRPSSGNTIYF. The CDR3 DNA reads TGTGCCAGCAGCCCCCGCCCGAGCTCTGGAAACACCATATATTTT.

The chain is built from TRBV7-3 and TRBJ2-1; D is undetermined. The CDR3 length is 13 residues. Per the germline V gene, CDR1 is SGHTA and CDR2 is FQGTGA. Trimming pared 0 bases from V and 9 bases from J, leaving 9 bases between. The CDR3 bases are TGTGCCAGCAGCTTAACTTTTGGCGGTGAGCAGTTCTTC. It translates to CASSLTFGGEQFF.

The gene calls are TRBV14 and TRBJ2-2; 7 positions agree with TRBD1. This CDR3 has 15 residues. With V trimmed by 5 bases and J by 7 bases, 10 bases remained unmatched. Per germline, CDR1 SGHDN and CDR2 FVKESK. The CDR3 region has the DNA TGTGCCAGCAGCTTCGGACAGGTGGGAATCGGGGAGCTGTTTTTT. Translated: CASSFGQVGIGELFF.

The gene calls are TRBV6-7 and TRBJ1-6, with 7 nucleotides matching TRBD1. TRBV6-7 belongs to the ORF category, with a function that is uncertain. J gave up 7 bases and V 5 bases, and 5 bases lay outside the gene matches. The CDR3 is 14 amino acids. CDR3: CASSTGQLNSPLHF. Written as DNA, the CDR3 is TGTGCCAGCAGTACGGGACAGCTAAATTCACCCCTCCACTTT.

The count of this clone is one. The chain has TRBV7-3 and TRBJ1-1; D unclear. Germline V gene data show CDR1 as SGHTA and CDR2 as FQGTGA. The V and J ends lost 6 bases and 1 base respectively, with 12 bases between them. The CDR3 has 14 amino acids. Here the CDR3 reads CASRQTPTNTEAFF. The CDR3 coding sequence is TGTGCCAGCAGACAGACACCCACGAACACTGAAGCTTTCTTT. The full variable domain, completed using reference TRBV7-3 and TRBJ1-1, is GAGVSQTPSNKVTEKGKYVELRCDPISGHTALYWYRQSLGQGPEFLIYFQGTGAADDSGLPNDRFFAVRPEGSVSTLKIQRTERGDSAVYLCASRQTPTNTEAFFGQGTRLTVV.

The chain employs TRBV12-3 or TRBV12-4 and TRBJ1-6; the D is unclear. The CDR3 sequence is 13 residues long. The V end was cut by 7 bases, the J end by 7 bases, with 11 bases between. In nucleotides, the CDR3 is TGTGCCAGCACCCTGGGAGGGAATTCACCCCTCCACTTT. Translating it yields CASTLGGNSPLHF.

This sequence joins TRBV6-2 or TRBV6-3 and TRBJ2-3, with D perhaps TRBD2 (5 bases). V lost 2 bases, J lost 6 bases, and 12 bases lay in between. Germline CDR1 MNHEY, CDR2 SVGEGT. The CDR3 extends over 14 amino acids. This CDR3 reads CASSYPPEGDTQYF. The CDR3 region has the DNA TGTGCCAGCAGTTACCCCCCCGAGGGTGATACGCAGTATTTT.

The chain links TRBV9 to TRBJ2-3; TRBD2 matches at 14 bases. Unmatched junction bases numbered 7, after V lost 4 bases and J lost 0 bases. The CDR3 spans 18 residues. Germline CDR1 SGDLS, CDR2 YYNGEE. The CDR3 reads CASSWTSGGTSSTDTQYF. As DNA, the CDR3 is TGTGCCAGCAGCTGGACTAGCGGGGGGACCTCTAGCACAGATACGCAGTATTTT.

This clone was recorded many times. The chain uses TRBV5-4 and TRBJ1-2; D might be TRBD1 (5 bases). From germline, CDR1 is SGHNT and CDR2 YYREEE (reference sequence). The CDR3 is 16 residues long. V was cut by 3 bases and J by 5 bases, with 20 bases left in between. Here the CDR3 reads CASSSSRIDRSYGYTF. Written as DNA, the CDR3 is TGTGCCAGCAGCTCGAGCCGAATTGACAGATCTTATGGCTACACCTTC.

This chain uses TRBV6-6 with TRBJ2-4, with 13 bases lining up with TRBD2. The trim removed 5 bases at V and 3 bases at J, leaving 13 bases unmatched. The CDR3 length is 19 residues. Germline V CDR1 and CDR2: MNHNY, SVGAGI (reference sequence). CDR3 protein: CASSQWGTSGATGKNIQYF. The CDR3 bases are TGTGCCAGCAGTCAGTGGGGGACTAGCGGGGCCACTGGCAAAAACATTCAGTACTTC.

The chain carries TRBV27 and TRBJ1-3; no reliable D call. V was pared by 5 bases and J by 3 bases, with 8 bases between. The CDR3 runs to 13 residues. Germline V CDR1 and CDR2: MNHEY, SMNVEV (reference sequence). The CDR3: CASSPLNGNTIYF. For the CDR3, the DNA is TGTGCCAGCAGTCCACTCAATGGAAACACCATATATTTT.

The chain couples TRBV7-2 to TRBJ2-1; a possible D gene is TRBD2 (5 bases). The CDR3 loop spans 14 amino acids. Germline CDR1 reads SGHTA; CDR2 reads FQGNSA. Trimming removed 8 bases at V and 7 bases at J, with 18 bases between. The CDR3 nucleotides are TGTGCCAGCCGCCTGGACTCAGGTTCGAATGAGCAGTTCTTC. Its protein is CASRLDSGSNEQFF. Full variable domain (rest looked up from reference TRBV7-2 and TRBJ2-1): GAGVSQSPSNKVTEKGKDVELRCDPISGHTALYWYRQSLGQGLEFLIYFQGNSAPDKSGLPSDRFSAERTGGSVSTLTIQRTQQEDSAVYLCASRLDSGSNEQFFGPGTRLTVL.

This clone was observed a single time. The DNA of the CDR3 is TGTGCCAGTAGTATACCCGGGACTAAGCAGTATTTT. Translation: CASSIPGTKQYF. The chain is built from TRBV19 and TRBJ2-3; the match to TRBD2 covers 7 bases. V trimming: 2 bases; J trimming: 11 bases; junction bases outside the gene matches: 4. CDR1 is LNHDA, CDR2 SQIVND, per germline (reference sequence). This CDR3 has 12 amino acids.

The CDR3 DNA is TGTGCCAGCAGTCCCCCGGGACAGCGGAACACTGAAGCTTTCTTT. This translates into CASSPPGQRNTEAFF. V and J are TRBV28 and TRBJ1-1, with 7 bases lining up with TRBD1. CDR3 size: 15 residues. V dropped 5 bases and J dropped 1; count of bases not matched to a gene: 7. Looked up from germline, CDR1 is MDHEN and CDR2 is SYDVKM. The whole variable domain, remainder taken from reference TRBV28 and TRBJ1-1, is DVKVTQSSRYLVKRTGEKVFLECVQDMDHENMFWYRQDPGLGLRLIYFSYDVKMKEKGDIPEGYSVSREKKERFSLILESASTNQTSMYLCASSPPGQRNTEAFFGQGTRLTVV.

The CDR3 reads CASSQTLSTDTQYF. The CDR3 region has the DNA TGTGCCAGCAGCCAAACACTAAGCACAGATACGCAGTATTTT. The chain combines TRBV3-1 (or the pseudogene TRBV3-2) with TRBJ2-3; no reliable D call. CDR3 size: 14 residues. V lost 2 bases, J lost 0 bases, and 6 bases lay in between. Per germline, CDR1 LGHDT and CDR2 YNNKEL (reference sequence).

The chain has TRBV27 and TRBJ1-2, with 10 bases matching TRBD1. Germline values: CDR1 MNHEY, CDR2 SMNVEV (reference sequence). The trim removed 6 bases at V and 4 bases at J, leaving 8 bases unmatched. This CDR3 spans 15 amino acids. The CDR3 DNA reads TGTGCCAGCAGCTCCCGGGACAGGGGACCCTATGGCTACACCTTC. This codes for CASSSRDRGPYGYTF.

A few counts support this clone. The CDR3 sequence: CASSYGETTDTQYF. The CDR3, as DNA: TGTGCCAGCAGTTATGGAGAGACCACAGATACGCAGTATTTT. The chain has TRBV6-2 or TRBV6-3 and TRBJ2-3; D not certain. V lost 3 bases and J lost 2, with 9 bases in between. The CDR3 has 14 amino acids. Germline loops: CDR1 MNHEY, CDR2 SVGEGT.

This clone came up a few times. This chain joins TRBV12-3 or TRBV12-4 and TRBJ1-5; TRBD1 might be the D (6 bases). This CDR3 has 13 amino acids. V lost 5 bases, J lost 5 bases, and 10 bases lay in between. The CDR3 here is CASSGQLYQPQHF. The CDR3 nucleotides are TGTGCCAGCAGTGGACAGCTCTATCAGCCCCAGCATTTT.

The CDR3 loop reads CASSVEGDNSPLHF. As DNA, the CDR3 is TGTGCCAGCAGCGTAGAGGGGGATAATTCACCCCTCCACTTT. This chain uses TRBV9 with TRBJ1-6, with D tentatively TRBD1 (6 bases). Germline assignment: CDR1 SGDLS and CDR2 YYNGEE. The V and J ends lost 0 bases and 5 bases respectively, with 6 bases between them. The CDR3 consists of 14 residues.

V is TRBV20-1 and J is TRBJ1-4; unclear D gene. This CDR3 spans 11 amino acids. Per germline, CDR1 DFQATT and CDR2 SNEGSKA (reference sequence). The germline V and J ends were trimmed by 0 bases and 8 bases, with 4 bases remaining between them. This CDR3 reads CSARDLEKLFF. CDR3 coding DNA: TGCAGTGCTAGAGATCTGGAAAAACTGTTTTTT.